The sequence of this TCR beta chain was determined in a study of blood T cells in healthy people across ages. Overall study results and limits: Versus aged donors, long-lived donors had higher diversity and more naive CD4+ cells.

In its sample, this clonotype was seen a few times. Antigen: not known. Through a sample-barcoded 5' primer and a J-beta primer mix, a second PCR was run for roughly 7 to 12 cycles. All cDNA molecules were each tagged by a template-switch adaptor with 12 random nucleotides. TCRdb itself ran the 5' RACE reads through MiXCR, one entry per CDR3 protein. The profile shows about 670,000 distinct CDR3 sequences, over 40% of them singletons. Each sample provided at least 5 micrograms of extracted total RNA. The sequence came from an elderly woman in good health. The material sequenced was blood.

The CDR3 DNA is TGTGCCAGCAGCCGCCGAGGACAGTCGTCCTCCTACAATGAGCAGTTCTTC. The encoded protein is CASSRRGQSSSYNEQFF. The rearrangement joins TRBV7-8 to TRBJ2-1; tentatively, D is TRBD1 (6 bases). The CDR3 has 17 amino acids. V was cut by 5 bases and J by 0 bases, with 17 bases left in between. The germline gives CDR1 SGHVS, CDR2 FQNEAQ.